Shown below are 17 T cell receptor beta chains from a single sample sequenced in a study of cytomegalovirus exposure and HLA in healthy donors. The PCR used 60 Vbeta and 13 Jbeta primers. Repertoires were generated with immunoSEQ multiplex PCR, while TCRdb's copy carries only in-frame clones and drops some. The sample lists roughly 78,000 clones, roughly 63% seen once, with around 5.8% in the top ten. The sample was PBMCs. The receptors here all came from a man in his thirties or forties in good health and CMV-seropositive.

For this clone: This specimen includes other DNA sequences encoding the same CDR3. The chain has TRBV11-1 and TRBJ2-5, with 8 nucleotides matching TRBD1. This CDR3 has 17 residues. J lost 3 bases, V lost 2 bases, and 11 bases had no gene match. Germline CDR1 is SGHAT and CDR2 is FQDESV (reference sequence). The CDR3 coding sequence is TGTGCCAGCAGCTTAATTACCGGGACAGGAAGAAAAGAGACCCAGTACTTC. It encodes CASSLITGTGRKETQYF. Full variable domain (missing parts from reference TRBV11-1 and TRBJ2-5): EAEVAQSPRYKITEKSQAVAFWCDPISGHATLYWYRQILGQGPELLVQFQDESVVDDSQLPKDRFSAERLKGVDSTLKIQPAELGDSAMYLCASSLITGTGRKETQYFGPGTRLLVL.

This chain links TRBV10-3 with TRBJ2-1, with D maybe TRBD2 (6 bases). The CDR3 is 16 amino acids. Germline assignment: CDR1 ENHRY and CDR2 SYGVKD. Trimming shortened V by 7 bases and J by 4 bases, and 20 bases separated the two germline ends. The CDR3 region has the DNA TGTGCCATCAATTTGATTGGCGGGACTGGTTACAATGAGCAGTTCTTC. Translated, it gives CAINLIGGTGYNEQFF.

This rearrangement joins TRBV11-3 to TRBJ2-3; D might be TRBD1 (6 bases). Germline CDR1 SGHNT, CDR2 YENEEA. CDR3 size: 15 residues. V lost 11 bases to trimming and J lost 0 bases, with 18 bases between them. The CDR3 DNA reads as TGTGCCGGGGGACAAGGGCTGATGAGCACAGATACGCAGTATTTT. Encoded protein: CAGGQGLMSTDTQYF.

This chain uses TRBV4-3 with TRBJ2-1; 11 bases are shared with TRBD2. From germline, CDR1 is LGHNA and CDR2 YSLEER. CDR3 length: 17 residues. Trimming cost V 1 base and J 2 bases; bases outside gene matches: 4. The CDR3 nucleotides are TGCGCCAGCAGCCAAGCACTAGCGGGAGTTGCCTACAATGAGCAGTTCTTC. Encoded protein: CASSQALAGVAYNEQFF.

The chain has TRBV28 and TRBJ2-5, with TRBD1 identical over 7 bases. The CDR3 runs 14 residues. The ends lost 2 bases at V and 1 base at J; junction bases unmatched: 1. Germline V lookup: CDR1 MDHEN, CDR2 SYDVKM. CDR3 residues: CASSLRGPQETQYF. The CDR3 DNA sequence: TGTGCCAGCAGTTTAAGGGGGCCCCAAGAGACCCAGTACTTC.

This clone was observed a handful of times. This chain connects TRBV6-6 to TRBJ1-6; unclear D gene. In germline, CDR1 is MNHNY, CDR2 SVGAGI (reference sequence). This CDR3 is built from 13 residues. The V and J ends lost 4 bases and 7 bases respectively, with 8 bases between them. CDR3 sequence reads: CASSFEYNSPLHF. The CDR3 nucleotides are TGTGCCAGCAGTTTCGAGTACAATTCACCCCTCCACTTT.

The chain is built from TRBV27 and TRBJ1-2; D perhaps matches TRBD1 (6 bases). The CDR3 runs to 16 residues. V was cut by 5 bases and J by 0 bases, with 16 bases left in between. CDR1 is MNHEY, CDR2 SMNVEV, per germline (reference sequence). Written as DNA, the CDR3 is TGTGCCAGCAGTCCACCGCGGACAGCTCCTAACTATGGCTACACCTTC. Its protein product is CASSPPRTAPNYGYTF.

This chain connects TRBV5-4 to TRBJ2-1; 7 bases are a match to TRBD1. This CDR3 contains 13 residues. With V trimmed by 4 bases and J by 8 bases, 6 bases remained unmatched. Germline V gene sequence: CDR1 SGHNT, CDR2 YYREEE (reference sequence). CDR3 in DNA: TGTGCCAGCAGCCAACAGGGGATCCATGAGCAGTTCTTC. It codes for CASSQQGIHEQFF.

There are a few counts of this clone. The rearrangement uses TRBV5-6 and TRBJ2-5; tentative D call: TRBD1 (6 bases). The V and J ends lost 1 base and 5 bases respectively, with 12 bases between them. CDR3 length: 14 residues. In germline, CDR1 is SGHDT, CDR2 YYEEEE. The CDR3 loop is CASSLTGRGETQYF. CDR3 nucleotides: TGTGCCAGCAGCTTGACAGGGCGTGGGGAGACCCAGTACTTC.

This chain uses TRBV2 with TRBJ1-4; tentative D call: TRBD1 (5 bases). Trimming stripped 6 bases from V and 8 bases from J, with 7 bases between. Germline assignment: CDR1 SNHLY and CDR2 FYNNEI. The CDR3 sequence is 11 residues long. The CDR3: CASRRTEKLFF. DNA for the CDR3: TGTGCCAGCAGAAGGACAGAAAAACTGTTTTTT.

This clone was picked up a small number of times. This chain joins TRBV6-5 and TRBJ2-3, with TRBD2 matching over 9 bases. Losses at the gene ends were 0 bases for V and 6 bases for J; bases not matched to a gene: 4. Germline CDR1 and CDR2: MNHEY and SVGAGI. The CDR3 runs 15 residues. CDR3 nucleotides: TGTGCCAGCAGTTACTCGGCGGGAGGGTCTGATACGCAGTATTTT. Translating gives CASSYSAGGSDTQYF.

This clone was recorded only once. The rearrangement uses TRBV27 and TRBJ2-7; no reliable D call. The CDR3 sequence is 16 residues long. Germline V gene lookup returns CDR1 MNHEY and CDR2 SMNVEV (reference sequence). Trimming stripped 0 bases from V and 1 base from J, with 13 bases between. The CDR3 DNA reads as TGTGCCAGCAGTTTATCAGGCAGGCGCCATTCCTACGAGCAGTACTTC. Its protein product is CASSLSGRRHSYEQYF.

The rearrangement uses TRBV6-1 and TRBJ2-7; 12 bases fit TRBD1. Trimming cost V 7 bases and J 6 bases; bases outside gene matches: 7. Germline CDR1 MNHNS, CDR2 SASEGT. This CDR3 has 14 residues. CDR3 bases: TGTGCCAGCACTAGGGACAGGGGGCAAGGCGAGCAGTACTTC. Residues: CASTRDRGQGEQYF.

This clone was counted once. The chain uses TRBV18 and TRBJ1-1, with a tentative D call TRBD1 (6 bases). The CDR3 sequence is 14 residues long. The V and J ends lost 1 base and 1 base respectively, with 7 bases between them. Germline CDR1 reads KGHSH; CDR2 reads LQKENI. CDR3 sequence reads: CASSPQGQNTEAFF. The CDR3 nucleotides are TGTGCCAGCTCACCACAGGGACAGAACACTGAAGCTTTCTTT.

This chain connects TRBV5-1 to TRBJ1-1; tentative D call: TRBD1 (5 bases). Germline V lookup: CDR1 SGHRS, CDR2 YFSETQ. CDR3 length: 13 residues. The V and J ends lost 6 bases and 5 bases respectively, with 14 bases between them. Here the CDR3 reads CASKKGRETEAFF. As DNA, the CDR3 is TGCGCCAGCAAAAAGGGGCGCGAAACTGAAGCTTTCTTT.

A remark on this clone: This sample includes further DNA sequences coding for the same CDR3. The chain combines TRBV11-2 with TRBJ1-5; 10 positions match TRBD1. Germline loops: CDR1 SGHAT, CDR2 FQNNGV. The CDR3 contains 15 residues. V shed 3 bases and J 1 base; nucleotides not matched to a gene: 0. As DNA, the CDR3 is TGTGCCAGCAGCTTGGACAGGGGGAGCAATCAGCCCCAGCATTTT. Translated, it gives CASSLDRGSNQPQHF.

This chain links TRBV4-1 with TRBJ1-2; 12 nucleotides agree with TRBD1. Trimming took 1 base from V and 8 from J; bases not matched to a gene: 5. The CDR3 spans 15 residues. CDR1 and CDR2 from the germline V gene are MGHRA and YSYEKL. The chain's CDR3 is CASSQGDRGLRGYTF. DNA of the CDR3: TGCGCCAGCAGCCAAGGGGACAGGGGGCTAAGGGGCTACACCTTC.